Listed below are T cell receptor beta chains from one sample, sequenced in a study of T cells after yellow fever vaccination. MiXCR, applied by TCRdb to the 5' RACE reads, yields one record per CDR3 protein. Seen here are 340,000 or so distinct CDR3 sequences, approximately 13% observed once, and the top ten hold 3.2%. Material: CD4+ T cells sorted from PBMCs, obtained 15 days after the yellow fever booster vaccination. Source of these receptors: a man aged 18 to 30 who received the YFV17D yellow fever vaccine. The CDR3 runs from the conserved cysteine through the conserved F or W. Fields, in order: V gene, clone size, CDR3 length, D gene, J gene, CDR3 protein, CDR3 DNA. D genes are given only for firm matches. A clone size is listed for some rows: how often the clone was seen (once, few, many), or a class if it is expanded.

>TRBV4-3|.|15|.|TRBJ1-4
CASSQVFPTNEKLFF
TGCGCCAGCAGCCAAGTATTCCCAACTAATGAAAAACTGTTTTTT
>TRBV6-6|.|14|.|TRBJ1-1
CASSYRVGGTEAFF
TGTGCCAGCAGTTACCGAGTAGGGGGCACTGAAGCTTTCTTT
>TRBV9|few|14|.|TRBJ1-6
CASSVDPLYSPLHF
TGTGCCAGCAGCGTTGACCCCCTATATTCACCCCTCCACTTT
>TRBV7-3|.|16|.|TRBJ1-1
CASSSLAGSQGTEAFF
TGTGCCAGCAGCTCCCTTGCAGGGTCTCAAGGCACTGAAGCTTTCTTT
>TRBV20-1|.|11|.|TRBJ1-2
CSAIRPGGYTF
TGCAGTGCCATCCGACCGGGGGGCTACACCTTC
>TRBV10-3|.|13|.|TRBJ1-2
CATREGRNYGYTF
TGTGCCACGAGGGAAGGAAGAAACTATGGCTACACCTTC
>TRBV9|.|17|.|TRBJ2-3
CARSVGAGTAFTDTQYF
TGTGCCAGGAGCGTAGGCGCAGGGACCGCTTTCACAGATACGCAGTATTTT
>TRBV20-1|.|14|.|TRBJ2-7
CSAATGALSYEQYF
TGCAGTGCCGCTACAGGTGCACTCTCCTACGAGCAGTACTTC
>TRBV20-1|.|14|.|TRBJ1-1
CSGKEGTMNTEAFF
TGCAGTGGGAAGGAGGGGACAATGAACACTGAAGCTTTCTTT
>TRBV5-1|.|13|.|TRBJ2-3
CASSFVGADTQYF
TGCGCCAGCAGCTTTGTAGGGGCTGATACGCAGTATTTT
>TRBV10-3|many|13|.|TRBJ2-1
CAIRAGTHNEQFF
TGTGCCATCCGTGCGGGGACCCACAATGAGCAGTTCTTC
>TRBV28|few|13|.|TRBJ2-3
CASTSGGKDTQYF
TGTGCCAGCACCTCAGGGGGGAAAGATACGCAGTATTTT
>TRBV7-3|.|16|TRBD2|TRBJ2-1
CASSKHIAGGSAEQFF
TGTGCCAGCAGCAAACATATAGCGGGGGGTTCGGCTGAGCAGTTCTTC
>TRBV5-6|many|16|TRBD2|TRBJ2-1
CASSLGLAGSYNEQFF
TGTGCCAGCAGCCTAGGACTAGCGGGCTCCTACAATGAGCAGTTCTTC
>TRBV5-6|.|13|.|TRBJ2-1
CASSLPGHGLSVF
TGTGCCAGCAGCTTGCCGGGACACGGCTTGTCGGTCTTC
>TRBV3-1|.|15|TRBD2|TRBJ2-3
CASSLLAGPPDTQYF
TGTGCCAGCAGCCTCCTAGCGGGGCCACCAGATACGCAGTATTTT
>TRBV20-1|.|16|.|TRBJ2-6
CSARDRTVSGANVLTF
TGCAGTGCTAGAGATAGGACCGTCTCTGGGGCCAACGTCCTGACTTTC